This record covers a single T cell receptor (beta chain). Its antigen is undetermined. This entry is derived from a study of T cell responses to AZD1222 COVID-19 vaccine. CDR3 length: 15 residues. V gave up 4 bases and J gave up 1 base; unmatched junction bases: 3. Germline loops: CDR1 ENHRY, CDR2 SYGVKD. Study conclusions and caveats: Sampling that yielded the repertoires occurred only after the peak T cell response.

Measured with immunoSEQ multiplex PCR; TCRdb has only the in-frame clones, and not every one. The data contain about 120,000 clones, roughly 85% of them singletons. Material: peripheral blood, obtained on day 0 of AZD1222 vaccination. V is TRBV10-3 and J is TRBJ2-5; TRBD1 agrees at 10 bases. The origin of this receptor is an adult in good health. The CDR3 sequence: CAISGTGGSQETQYF. As DNA, the CDR3 is TGTGCCATCAGTGGGACAGGGGGATCCCAAGAGACCCAGTACTTC.